The 25 T cell receptor beta chains below all came from one sample that was sequenced in a study of human T cells and chemical hapten exposure. The sample's time point: patch test 3, about 24 weeks after DPC sensitization. Treatment reported: therapeutic diphenylcyclopropenone sensitization with weekly scalp DPC. Unfractionated whole blood served as the source for total RNA extraction. TCRdb recomputed calls from the RACE reads with MiXCR, one row per CDR3 protein. The sample has about 39,000 distinct CDR3 sequences, roughly 13% seen once; the top ten hold around 2%. Here the sequenced sample was whole blood, taken in connection with sensitization to the hapten diphenylcyclopropenone (DPC). These receptors were taken from a woman aged 40 to 50 with alopecia areata. Some clones in this sample may be carry-over from other donors' samples.

In this sample, this clonotype turned up many times. The chain uses TRBV5-5 and TRBJ1-1, with 7 bases matching TRBD1. Germline CDR1 is SGHKS and CDR2 is YYEKEE (reference sequence). Trimming took 2 bases from V and 5 from J; bases not matched to a gene: 6. This CDR3 is built from 14 residues. The CDR3 region has the DNA TGTGCCAGCAGCTTTAACAGGGGCCGAACTGAAGCTTTCTTT. This gives the protein CASSFNRGRTEAFF. Combining the CDR3 with reference TRBV5-5 and TRBJ1-1 gives the whole variable domain DAGVTQSPTHLIKTRGQQVTLRCSPISGHKSVSWYQQVLGQGPQFIFQYYEKEERGRGNFPDRFSARQFPNYSSELNVNALLLGDSALYLCASSFNRGRTEAFFGQGTRLTVV.

The chain couples TRBV5-4 to TRBJ2-6; perhaps TRBD2 as D (5 bases). Germline CDR1 is SGHNT and CDR2 is YYREEE (reference sequence). V shed 3 bases and J shed 0 bases, with 7 bases lying between them. The CDR3 covers 15 residues. The CDR3 DNA reads TGTGCCAGCAGCTACGGGAACTCTGGGGCCAACGTCCTGACTTTC. It translates to CASSYGNSGANVLTF. The full variable domain, completed using reference TRBV5-4 and TRBJ2-6, is ETGVTQSPTHLIKTRGQQVTLRCSSQSGHNTVSWYQQALGQGPQFIFQYYREEENGRGNFPPRFSGLQFPNYSSELNVNALELDDSALYLCASSYGNSGANVLTFGAGSRLTVL.

This clonotype came up a few times. The chain uses TRBV28 and TRBJ2-7, with D maybe TRBD2 (5 bases). The V and J ends lost 7 bases and 3 bases respectively, with 13 bases between them. This CDR3 is built from 13 residues. Germline V gene sequence: CDR1 MDHEN, CDR2 SYDVKM. CDR3 in DNA: TGTGCCAGCACCCCAGGACTCCTCTACGAGCAGTACTTC. Translation gives CASTPGLLYEQYF.

Many counts were recorded for this clonotype. CDR3 residues: CAIGGPAGAQYF. CDR3 DNA sequence: TGTGCCATCGGGGGACCCGCGGGGGCCCAGTACTTC. This chain uses TRBV10-3 with TRBJ2-5; 7 bases map to TRBD2. The CDR3 extends over 12 amino acids. J gave up 9 bases and V 8 bases, and 9 bases lay outside the gene matches. The germline V gene has CDR1 ENHRY and CDR2 SYGVKD.

This clonotype was counted ten times or more. This chain joins TRBV7-8 and TRBJ2-6; D is possibly TRBD2 (6 bases). The CDR3 runs to 18 residues. Germline CDR1 reads SGHVS; CDR2 reads FQNEAQ. With 0 bases removed from V and 1 base from J, the gap between germline ends came to 13 bases. The CDR3 region is CASSLAGGALSGANVLTF. The CDR3 coding sequence is TGTGCCAGCAGCTTAGCCGGCGGGGCGTTATCTGGGGCCAACGTCCTGACTTTC.

In its sample, this clonotype was seen many times. The V call is TRBV21-1, the J call TRBJ2-7; the table calls TRBD2, which could not be checked here. TRBV21-1 corresponds to a pseudogene. The CDR3 is 14 residues long. CDR3 in DNA: TGTGCCAGCAGCGGGTTAGCGGGAGCCTACGAGCAGTACTTC. It codes for CASSGLAGAYEQYF.

This chain connects TRBV11-2 to TRBJ2-5; D is undetermined. CDR3 length equals 12 residues. Trimming cost V 0 bases and J 5 bases, with 4 bases left between them. Germline CDR1 is SGHAT and CDR2 is FQNNGV. The CDR3 protein is CASSLEEETQYF. For the CDR3, the DNA is TGTGCCAGCAGCTTAGAAGAGGAGACCCAGTACTTC.

This clonotype appeared many times. The chain couples TRBV10-2 to TRBJ2-7; D possibly corresponds to TRBD1 (5 bases). Trimming took off 7 bases at V and 7 bases at J, with 17 bases between the two ends. The CDR3 is 13 amino acids. Germline V gene data show CDR1 as WSHSY and CDR2 as SAAADI. The CDR3 loop is CASIQNQGKEQYF. CDR3 in DNA: TGCGCCAGCATCCAAAATCAGGGAAAGGAGCAGTACTTC.

This clonotype was found a few times. This sequence joins TRBV4-2 and TRBJ2-3; either TRBD1 or TRBD2 may fit D (5 bases each). This CDR3 contains 15 residues. Germline V gene sequence: CDR1 LGHNA, CDR2 YNFKEQ. The V end lost 3 bases, the J end lost 5 bases, and 15 bases lay between the germline ends. The CDR3 bases are TGTGCCAGCAGCCACACTCTGGGGGTAGTAGATACGCAGTATTTT. Translated, it gives CASSHTLGVVDTQYF.

A few counts support this clonotype. The CDR3 loop is CASRPYVPGAETQYF. In nucleotides, the CDR3 is TGTGCCAGCAGACCATATGTACCCGGAGCTGAGACCCAGTACTTC. The V call is TRBV28, the J call TRBJ2-5; D gene ambiguous. From germline, CDR1 is MDHEN and CDR2 SYDVKM. The CDR3 contains 15 residues. The germline V and J ends were trimmed by 6 bases and 5 bases, with 19 bases remaining between them.

V usage is TRBV27 and J usage is TRBJ2-7; 8 bases map to TRBD1. V lost 4 bases to trimming and J lost 1 base; unmatched junction nucleotides: 3. The CDR3 contains 14 residues. In germline, CDR1 is MNHEY, CDR2 SMNVEV (reference sequence). CDR3 coding DNA: TGTGCCAGCAGTTCTCGGACAGGGTCCTACGAGCAGTACTTC. It translates to CASSSRTGSYEQYF.

This clonotype was found many times. The chain links TRBV7-3 to TRBJ1-2, with D tentatively TRBD1 (5 bases). CDR1 is SGHTA, CDR2 FQGTGA, per germline. V lost 5 bases and J 4 bases, leaving 17 bases between the germline ends. The CDR3 contains 15 residues. CDR3 coding DNA: TGTGCCAGCAGCCCCTCCTCAGGGAACGCCTATGGCTACACCTTC. Its protein product is CASSPSSGNAYGYTF. Combining the CDR3 with reference TRBV7-3 and TRBJ1-2 gives the whole variable domain GAGVSQTPSNKVTEKGKYVELRCDPISGHTALYWYRQSLGQGPEFLIYFQGTGAADDSGLPNDRFFAVRPEGSVSTLKIQRTERGDSAVYLCASSPSSGNAYGYTFGSGTRLTVV.

V gene TRBV6-2 or TRBV6-3 combines with J gene TRBJ2-7; 7 nucleotides match TRBD1. The ends lost 8 bases at V and 0 bases at J; junction bases unmatched: 10. CDR3 length equals 15 residues. The germline V gene has CDR1 MNHEY and CDR2 SVGEGT. The CDR3 DNA sequence: TGTGCCAGCGAAAGAGGGGACAGCAGCTCCTACGAGCAGTACTTC. Protein product: CASERGDSSSYEQYF.

This clonotype was counted a few times. This chain links TRBV29-1 with TRBJ1-1, with 8 positions matching TRBD1. Looked up from germline, CDR1 is SQVTM and CDR2 is ANQGSEA. This CDR3 region has 15 residues. V lost 6 bases and J lost 0; bases outside the gene matches: 9. DNA for the CDR3: TGCAGCGTCGATGGGGCAGGGGGCCTGAACACTGAAGCTTTCTTT. Its protein is CSVDGAGGLNTEAFF.

This clonotype occurred a few times. V and J are TRBV29-1 and TRBJ2-7; TRBD2 matches 10 bases. With 7 bases clipped from V and 4 bases from J, the junction kept 7 bases outside the gene matches. This CDR3 is 13 amino acids long. Germline CDR1 SQVTM, CDR2 ANQGSEA. The CDR3 region has the DNA TGCAGCGGGGCTAGCGGGGGAATGTACGAGCAGTACTTC. Translation: CSGASGGMYEQYF.

V usage is TRBV20-1 and J usage is TRBJ2-1, with D maybe TRBD1 (6 bases). Per germline, CDR1 DFQATT and CDR2 SNEGSKA (reference sequence). The ends were cut back, 4 bases at V and 7 bases at J, with 20 bases in the middle. The CDR3 spans 15 residues. The CDR3 is CSATRDTLGSNEQFF. The CDR3 DNA follows: TGCAGTGCTACGAGGGACACCTTAGGATCTAATGAGCAGTTCTTC.

Many counts were recorded for this clonotype. J is TRBJ2-1 and V is TRBV30; D is unclear. The CDR3 covers 12 residues. Germline CDR1 GTSNPN, CDR2 SVGIG (reference sequence). The V end was cut by 2 bases, the J end by 3 bases, with 5 bases between. The CDR3 region is CAWSTGYNEQFF. DNA for the CDR3: TGTGCCTGGAGTACTGGCTACAATGAGCAGTTCTTC.

This clonotype occurred a few times. The V gene is TRBV28, the J gene TRBJ1-3; D remains ambiguous. CDR3 length: 12 amino acids. V lost 8 bases, J lost 0 bases, and 5 bases lay in between. Germline CDR1 MDHEN, CDR2 SYDVKM. The CDR3 region is CASYSSGNTIYF. CDR3 DNA sequence: TGTGCCAGCTACAGCTCTGGAAACACCATATATTTT.

The rearrangement links TRBV28 to TRBJ2-1, with 7 bases identical to TRBD2. The germline V gene encodes CDR1 MDHEN and CDR2 SYDVKM. Trimming at V came to 2 bases and at J to 7 bases, leaving 8 bases not matched to a gene. The CDR3 is 15 amino acids. The CDR3 DNA reads as TGTGCCAGCAGTTTAGGCGGGAGTGGGTTTAATGAGCAGTTCTTC. It translates to CASSLGGSGFNEQFF.

This clonotype was observed at least ten times. This chain connects TRBV28 to TRBJ2-7; 7 bases fit TRBD1. With V trimmed by 6 bases and J by 5 bases, 7 bases remained unmatched. The CDR3 has 13 residues. From germline, CDR1 is MDHEN and CDR2 SYDVKM. The CDR3: CASRAGGDHEQYF. CDR3 in DNA: TGTGCCAGCAGGGCAGGGGGAGACCACGAGCAGTACTTC.

This clonotype showed up just a few times. The chain recombines TRBV28 with TRBJ2-2; no firm D call. This CDR3 spans 11 amino acids. Germline values: CDR1 MDHEN, CDR2 SYDVKM. Between the trimmed V and J ends, which lost 10 bases and 2 bases, there was a span of 5 bases. The CDR3 reads CATENTGELFF. The CDR3 bases are TGTGCCACCGAAAACACCGGGGAGCTGTTTTTT.

The rearrangement uses TRBV29-1 and TRBJ1-1; D call uncertain. V was clipped by 6 bases and J by 1 base, with 6 bases between them. Looked up from germline, CDR1 is SQVTM and CDR2 is ANQGSEA. The CDR3 has 11 residues. This chain's CDR3 is CSVLRNTEAFF. CDR3 nucleotide sequence: TGCAGCGTCCTCAGGAACACTGAAGCTTTCTTT.

This clonotype came up a few times. This chain links TRBV2 with TRBJ2-7; no clear D gene. Germline-derived CDR1 and CDR2 are SNHLY and FYNNEI. The germline V and J ends were trimmed by 3 bases and 3 bases, with 3 bases remaining between them. The CDR3 has 11 amino acids. CDR3 amino acids: CASSEDYEQYF. The CDR3 coding sequence is TGTGCCAGCAGTGAGGACTACGAGCAGTACTTC.

This clonotype was observed a handful of times. The chain is built from TRBV2 and TRBJ2-3; possibly TRBD1 for D (5 bases). CDR1 and CDR2 from the germline V gene are SNHLY and FYNNEI. The CDR3 has 14 residues. The V end lost 3 bases, the J end lost 2 bases, and 9 bases lay between the germline ends. The CDR3 sequence is CASSDRDNTDTQYF. Here the CDR3 DNA reads TGTGCCAGCAGTGACAGGGATAACACAGATACGCAGTATTTT.

This clonotype was seen repeatedly, ten times or more. The J gene is TRBJ1-1, the V gene TRBV5-1; TRBD1 matches at 10 bases. V shed 3 bases and J 5 bases; nucleotides not matched to a gene: 1. The CDR3 extends over 13 amino acids. The V gene's germline CDR1 is SGHRS and CDR2 YFSETQ. Here the CDR3 DNA reads TGCGCCAGCAGCTCGGGACAGGGGACTGAAGCTTTCTTT. Encoded protein: CASSSGQGTEAFF.